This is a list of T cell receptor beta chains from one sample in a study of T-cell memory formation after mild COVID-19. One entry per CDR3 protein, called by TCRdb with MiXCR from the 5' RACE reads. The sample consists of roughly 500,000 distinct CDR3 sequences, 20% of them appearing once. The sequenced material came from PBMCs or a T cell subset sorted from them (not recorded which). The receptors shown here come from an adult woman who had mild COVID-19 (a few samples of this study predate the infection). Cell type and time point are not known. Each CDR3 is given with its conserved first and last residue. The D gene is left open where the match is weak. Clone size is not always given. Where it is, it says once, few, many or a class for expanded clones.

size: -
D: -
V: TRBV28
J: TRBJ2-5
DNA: TGTGCCAGCATCCCGGGGTCCAGGGGATCTCAAGAGACCCAGTACTTC
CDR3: CASIPGSRGSQETQYF

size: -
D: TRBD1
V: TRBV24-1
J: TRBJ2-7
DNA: TGTGCCACCAGTGACCCACCGGGACAGGGGGCCTACGAGCAGTACTTC
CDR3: CATSDPPGQGAYEQYF

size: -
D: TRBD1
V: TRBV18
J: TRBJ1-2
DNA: TGTGCCAGCTCACCCATCGGACAGGGGGCAATGGATGGCTACACCTTC
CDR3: CASSPIGQGAMDGYTF

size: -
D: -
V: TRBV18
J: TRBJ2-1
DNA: TGTGCCAGCTCACCCGGGGCGTGGAATGAGCAGTTCTTC
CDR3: CASSPGAWNEQFF

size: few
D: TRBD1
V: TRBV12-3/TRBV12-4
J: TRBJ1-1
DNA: TGTGCCAGCAGTTCACAGGGACAGCACACTGAAGCTTTCTTT
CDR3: CASSSQGQHTEAFF

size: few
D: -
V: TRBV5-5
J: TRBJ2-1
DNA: TGTGCCAGCAGCTTCCTGACAGGGGAGGGGCAGTTCTTC
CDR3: CASSFLTGEGQFF

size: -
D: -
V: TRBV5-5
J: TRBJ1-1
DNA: TGTGCCAGCAGCTTGGGGAGAACAGGGATAGCTTTCTTT
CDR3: CASSLGRTGIAFF

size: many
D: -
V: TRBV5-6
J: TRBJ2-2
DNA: TGTGCCAGCAGCCTAACGCCCGGGGAGCTGTTTTTT
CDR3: CASSLTPGELFF

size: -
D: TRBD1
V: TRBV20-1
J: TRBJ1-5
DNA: TGCAGTGCTGGGGGACAGGGAATGGGAGGAAATCAGCCCCAGCATTTT
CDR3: CSAGGQGMGGNQPQHF

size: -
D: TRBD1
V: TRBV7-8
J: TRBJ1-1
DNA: TGTGCCAGCAGCGCGACAGGGTTGGTGGCTTTCTTT
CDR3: CASSATGLVAFF

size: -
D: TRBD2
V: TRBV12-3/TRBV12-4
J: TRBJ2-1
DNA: TGTGCCAGCAGTCACCAACTAGCGGGGGGGCCCAATGAGCAGTTCTTC
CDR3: CASSHQLAGGPNEQFF

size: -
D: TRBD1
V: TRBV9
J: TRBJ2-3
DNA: TGTGCCAGCAGCGTCGAGGGGGGACAGGGACCAGATACGCAGTATTTT
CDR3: CASSVEGGQGPDTQYF

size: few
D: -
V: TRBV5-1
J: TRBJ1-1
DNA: TGCGCCAGCAGCCCTGACTCCGGAAGGGAAGCTTTCTTT
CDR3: CASSPDSGREAFF

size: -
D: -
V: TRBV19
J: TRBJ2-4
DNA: TGTGCCAGTAGTATAGATCCCGTGAGGGACATTCAGTACTTC
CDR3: CASSIDPVRDIQYF

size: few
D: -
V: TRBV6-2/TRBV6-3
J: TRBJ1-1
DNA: TGTGCCAGCAGGCCTTCGGACCGGGCCGGGAACACTGAAGCTTTCTTT
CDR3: CASRPSDRAGNTEAFF

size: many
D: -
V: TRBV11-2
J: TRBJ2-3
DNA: TGTGCCACCAGGGGCGCGGGAGATACGCAGTATTTT
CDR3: CATRGAGDTQYF

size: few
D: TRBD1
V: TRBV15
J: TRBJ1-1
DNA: TGTGCCACCAGCAGAACTCCCTGGGGGACAGGCCGCATGAACACTGAAGCTTTCTTT
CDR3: CATSRTPWGTGRMNTEAFF

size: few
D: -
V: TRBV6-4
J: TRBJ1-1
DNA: TGTGCCAGCAGTCCCACGACGGGGGGAGGGACTGAAGCTTTCTTT
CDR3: CASSPTTGGGTEAFF

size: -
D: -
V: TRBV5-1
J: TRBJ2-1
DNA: TGCGCCAGCAGCCCCTTTGAGGGAGACAATGAGCAGTTCTTC
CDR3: CASSPFEGDNEQFF

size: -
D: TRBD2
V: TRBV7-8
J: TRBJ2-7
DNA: TGTGCCAGCAGTCTTGAGAAGTTAGCGGGAGCCTACGAGCAGTACTTC
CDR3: CASSLEKLAGAYEQYF

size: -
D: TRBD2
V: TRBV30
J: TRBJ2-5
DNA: TGTGCCTGGAGTGTACAACGGACTAGCGGGGGGGCACCACACTTATCGGCGAGGAAGACCCAGTACTTC
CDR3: CAWSVQRTSGGAPHLSARKTQYF

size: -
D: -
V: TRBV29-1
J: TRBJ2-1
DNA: TGCAGCGTTGAAAAGGGCGGGAAGGGATTTCTCGATGAGCAGTTCTTC
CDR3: CSVEKGGKGFLDEQFF

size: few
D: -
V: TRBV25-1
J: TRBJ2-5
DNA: TGTGCCAGCAGTGCAAGCGGCCGGGAGACCCAGTACTTC
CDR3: CASSASGRETQYF